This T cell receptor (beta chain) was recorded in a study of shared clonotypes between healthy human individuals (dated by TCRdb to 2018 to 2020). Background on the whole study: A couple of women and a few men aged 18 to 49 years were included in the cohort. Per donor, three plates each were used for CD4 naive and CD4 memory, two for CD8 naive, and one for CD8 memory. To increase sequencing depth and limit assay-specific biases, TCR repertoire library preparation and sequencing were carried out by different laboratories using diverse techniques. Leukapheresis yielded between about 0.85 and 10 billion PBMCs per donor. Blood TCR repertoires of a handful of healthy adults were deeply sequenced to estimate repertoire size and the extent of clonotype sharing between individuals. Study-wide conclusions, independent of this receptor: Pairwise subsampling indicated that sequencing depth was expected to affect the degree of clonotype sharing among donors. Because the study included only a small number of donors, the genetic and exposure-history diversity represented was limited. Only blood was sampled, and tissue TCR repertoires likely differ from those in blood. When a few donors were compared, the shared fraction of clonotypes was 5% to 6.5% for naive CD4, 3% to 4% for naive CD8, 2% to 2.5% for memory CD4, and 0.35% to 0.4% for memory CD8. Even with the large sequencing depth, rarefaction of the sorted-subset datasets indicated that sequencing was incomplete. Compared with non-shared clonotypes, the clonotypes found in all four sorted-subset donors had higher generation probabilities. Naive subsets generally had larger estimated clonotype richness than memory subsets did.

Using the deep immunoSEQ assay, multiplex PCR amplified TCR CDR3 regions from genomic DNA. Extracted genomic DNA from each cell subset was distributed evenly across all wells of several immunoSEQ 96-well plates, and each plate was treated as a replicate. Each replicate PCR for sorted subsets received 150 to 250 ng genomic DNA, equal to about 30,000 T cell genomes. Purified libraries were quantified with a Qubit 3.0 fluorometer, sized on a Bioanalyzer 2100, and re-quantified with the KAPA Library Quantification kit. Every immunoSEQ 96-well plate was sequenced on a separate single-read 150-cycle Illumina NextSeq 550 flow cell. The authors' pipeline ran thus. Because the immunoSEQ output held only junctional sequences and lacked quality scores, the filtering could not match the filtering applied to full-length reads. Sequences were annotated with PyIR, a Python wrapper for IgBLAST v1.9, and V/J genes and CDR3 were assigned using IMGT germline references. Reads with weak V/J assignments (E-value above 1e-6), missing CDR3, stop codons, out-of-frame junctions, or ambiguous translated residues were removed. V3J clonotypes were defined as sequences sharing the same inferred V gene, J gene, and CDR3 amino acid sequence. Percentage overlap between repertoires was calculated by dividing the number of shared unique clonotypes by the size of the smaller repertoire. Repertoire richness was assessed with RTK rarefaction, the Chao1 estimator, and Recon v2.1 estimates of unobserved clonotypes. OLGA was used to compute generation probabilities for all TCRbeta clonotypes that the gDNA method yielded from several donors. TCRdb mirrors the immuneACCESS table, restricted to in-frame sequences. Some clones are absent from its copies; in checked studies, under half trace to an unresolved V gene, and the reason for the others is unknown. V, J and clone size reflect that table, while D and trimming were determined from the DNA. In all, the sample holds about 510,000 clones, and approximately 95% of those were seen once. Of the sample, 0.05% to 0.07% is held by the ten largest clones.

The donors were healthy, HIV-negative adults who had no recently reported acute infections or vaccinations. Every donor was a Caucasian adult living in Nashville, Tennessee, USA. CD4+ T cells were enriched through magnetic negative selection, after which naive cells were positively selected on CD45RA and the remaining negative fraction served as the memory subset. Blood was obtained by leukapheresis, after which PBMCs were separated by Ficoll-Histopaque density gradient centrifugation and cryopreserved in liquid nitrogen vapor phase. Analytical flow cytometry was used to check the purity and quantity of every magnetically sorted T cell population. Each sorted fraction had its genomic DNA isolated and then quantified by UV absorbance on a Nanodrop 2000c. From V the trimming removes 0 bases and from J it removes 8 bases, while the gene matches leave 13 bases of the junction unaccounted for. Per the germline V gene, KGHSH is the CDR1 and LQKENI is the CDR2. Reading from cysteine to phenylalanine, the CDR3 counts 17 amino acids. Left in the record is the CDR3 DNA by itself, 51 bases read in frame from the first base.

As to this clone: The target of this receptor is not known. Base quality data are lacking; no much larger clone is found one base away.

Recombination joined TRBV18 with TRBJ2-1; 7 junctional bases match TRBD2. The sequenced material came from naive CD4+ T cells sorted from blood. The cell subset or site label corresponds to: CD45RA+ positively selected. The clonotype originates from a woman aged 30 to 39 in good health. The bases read TGTGCCAGCTCACCACCTCGGGGGGAGAAAGTTTATGATGAGCAGTTCTTC. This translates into CASSPPRGEKVYDEQFF.